The rows below give T cell receptor beta chains drawn from one sample of a study of regulatory T cells in long-lasting Graves disease. TCRdb independently ran MiXCR on the multiplex PCR reads; one entry per CDR3 protein. The sample has about 430,000 distinct CDR3 sequences, approximately 16% seen once. This same sample was also taken into another study, of T cells in Graves' hyperthyroidism and ophthalmopathy.

The starting material was peripheral blood mononuclear cells (PBMCs), obtained at new diagnosis, from a patient treated with antithyroid drugs. These receptors all come from a woman between 35 and 50 years old with Graves disease. CDR3s include the opening cysteine and the closing phenylalanine or tryptophan. The D gene is left open where the match is weak. Clone size is not always given. Where it is, it says once, few, many or a class for expanded clones.

abundance	d_gene	v_gene	j_gene	CDR3aa	CDR3nt
many	NA	TRBV29-1	TRBJ2-5	CSVLDRYQETQYF	TGCAGCGTCCTGGACCGGTACCAAGAGACCCAGTACTTC
many	NA	TRBV30	TRBJ2-3	CAWSGGGPRKDTQYF	TGTGCCTGGAGTGGAGGCGGTCCACGGAAAGATACGCAGTATTTT
many	NA	TRBV7-2	TRBJ1-3	CASSPGDTIYF	TGTGCCAGCAGCCCGGGGGACACCATATATTTT
NA	NA	TRBV7-9	TRBJ2-7	CASSSLSDEQYF	TGTGCCAGCAGCTCGCTCTCCGACGAGCAGTACTTC
many	TRBD1	TRBV13	TRBJ1-4	CASSLGTGINEKLFF	TGTGCCAGCAGCTTAGGGACAGGGATTAATGAAAAACTGTTTTTT
many	NA	TRBV6-2/TRBV6-3	TRBJ2-7	CASSLYHEGSYEQYF	TGTGCCAGCAGTTTGTATCATGAAGGCTCCTACGAGCAGTACTTC
many	NA	TRBV12-3/TRBV12-4	TRBJ2-5	CASRWTPEETQYF	TGTGCCAGCAGATGGACCCCAGAAGAGACCCAGTACTTC
many	NA	TRBV12-3/TRBV12-4	TRBJ1-2	CASSPGQQGNYGYTF	TGTGCCAGCAGCCCAGGTCAACAGGGCAACTATGGCTACACCTTC
many	NA	TRBV9	TRBJ2-7	CAQERQSSYEQYF	TGTGCCCAAGAGAGGCAGTCAAGCTACGAGCAGTACTTC
NA	NA	TRBV7-8	TRBJ1-1	CASSLRAGMNTEAFF	TGTGCCAGCAGCCTCAGGGCGGGGATGAACACTGAAGCTTTCTTT
many	NA	TRBV18	TRBJ1-6	CASSPPNSGNSPLHF	TGTGCCAGCTCACCACCGAATAGTGGAAATTCACCCCTCCACTTT
many	NA	TRBV11-2	TRBJ2-5	CASSSHPGSHGSEQETQYF	TGTGCCAGCAGCTCCCACCCAGGCTCGCACGGGAGCGAGCAAGAGACCCAGTACTTC
many	TRBD2	TRBV28	TRBJ2-1	CASSLTERELYNEQFF	TGTGCCAGCAGTTTAACCGAGCGGGAGTTGTACAATGAGCAGTTCTTC
few	NA	TRBV6-1	TRBJ1-3	CASGGEPSSGNTIYF	TGTGCCAGCGGGGGGGAGCCAAGCTCTGGAAACACCATATATTTT
NA	NA	TRBV29-1	TRBJ2-7	CSVGGGISSYEQYF	TGCAGCGTTGGTGGCGGGATAAGCTCCTACGAGCAGTACTTC
few	TRBD1	TRBV7-9	TRBJ2-5	CASSLMTGGEAEETQYF	TGTGCCAGCAGCCTTATGACAGGGGGCGAAGCTGAAGAGACCCAGTACTTC
many	NA	TRBV28	TRBJ1-6	CASSLGRGSNSPLHF	TGTGCCAGCAGTTTGGGCAGGGGATCGAATTCACCCCTCCACTTT
many	TRBD2	TRBV7-2	TRBJ2-1	CASSSTSGRMYNEQFF	TGTGCCAGCAGCTCCACTAGCGGGAGAATGTACAATGAGCAGTTCTTC
many	TRBD2	TRBV7-3	TRBJ2-7	CASSLSRTRYGYEQYF	TGTGCCAGCAGCTTATCTCGGACTAGATACGGATACGAGCAGTACTTC
many	NA	TRBV12-5	TRBJ1-2	CASAVDRHNYGYTF	TGTGCTAGTGCCGTCGACAGGCACAACTATGGCTACACCTTC
few	NA	TRBV27	TRBJ2-2	CASRITGGADTGELFF	TGTGCCAGCAGGATCACAGGGGGGGCGGACACCGGGGAGCTGTTTTTT
few	NA	TRBV11-2	TRBJ2-1	CASSLAFLNGQFF	TGTGCCAGCAGCTTAGCCTTTTTAAATGGGCAGTTCTTC
NA	NA	TRBV12-5	TRBJ2-1	CASGWGTGQVRGQFF	TGTGCTAGTGGTTGGGGAACGGGACAAGTCCGTGGGCAGTTCTTC
NA	NA	TRBV29-1	TRBJ2-3	CSVEEGHPSTDTQYF	TGCAGCGTTGAAGAGGGACACCCTAGCACAGATACACAGTATTTT
many	TRBD1	TRBV9	TRBJ2-1	CASSVVGTGALNEQFF	TGTGCCAGCAGCGTAGTTGGGACAGGGGCCTTAAATGAGCAGTTCTTC
few	TRBD2	TRBV4-3	TRBJ2-7	CASSKGTSGRADEQYF	TGCGCCAGCAGCAAAGGGACTAGCGGGAGGGCCGATGAGCAGTACTTC
NA	TRBD2	TRBV20-1	TRBJ2-1	CSARGGGPAYNEQFF	TGCAGTGCTAGAGGGGGGGGTCCAGCCTACAATGAGCAGTTCTTC
NA	TRBD1	TRBV27	TRBJ1-1	CASSYEPPGTGQTEAFF	TGTGCCAGCAGTTATGAACCTCCAGGGACAGGGCAAACTGAAGCTTTCTTT
few	TRBD1	TRBV9	TRBJ2-1	CASSPSTGRHEQFF	TGTGCCAGCAGCCCGTCGACAGGGCGTCATGAGCAGTTCTTC
many	NA	TRBV7-2	TRBJ2-2	CASSLGSSGLYGELFF	TGTGCCAGCAGCTTAGGGTCTAGTGGGTTGTACGGGGAGCTGTTTTTT
many	NA	TRBV25-1	TRBJ1-2	CASSEYDRDGYTF	TGTGCCAGCAGTGAATATGATCGAGATGGCTACACCTTC
many	NA	TRBV2	TRBJ2-2	CASSAAENTGELFF	TGTGCCAGCAGTGCAGCAGAGAACACCGGGGAGCTGTTTTTT
NA	TRBD2	TRBV4-3	TRBJ2-7	CASSQDSGRPYEQYF	TGCGCCAGCAGCCAAGATAGCGGGAGACCCTACGAGCAGTACTTC
many	NA	TRBV29-1	TRBJ2-1	CSALGGQAYNEQFF	TGCAGCGCCTTAGGGGGACAAGCCTACAATGAGCAGTTCTTC
many	TRBD1	TRBV11-3	TRBJ1-1	CASSSRNRGKNTEAFF	TGTGCCAGCAGCTCAAGAAACAGGGGAAAGAACACTGAAGCTTTCTTT
many	TRBD2	TRBV11-3	TRBJ2-5	CASSLELFLAGSQETQYF	TGTGCCAGCAGCTTAGAGTTGTTCCTAGCGGGATCCCAAGAGACCCAGTACTTC
many	NA	TRBV5-1	TRBJ2-5	CASSLVGAEETQYF	TGCGCCAGCAGCTTGGTCGGGGCGGAGGAGACCCAGTACTTC
NA	NA	TRBV6-2/TRBV6-3	TRBJ2-3	CASSYSRMPPADTQYF	TGTGCCAGCAGTTACTCGAGGATGCCCCCGGCCGATACGCAGTATTTT
few	NA	TRBV3-1	TRBJ2-7	CASSQGPTSSGEQYF	TGTGCCAGCAGTCAAGGTCCGACCTCTTCGGGCGAGCAGTACTTC
NA	TRBD1	TRBV11-3	TRBJ2-3	CASSPPGQGATDTQYF	TGTGCCAGCAGCCCTCCGGGACAGGGGGCCACAGATACGCAGTATTTT
many	TRBD1	TRBV11-1	TRBJ1-1	CASSFGTGYVAEAFF	TGTGCCAGCAGCTTCGGGACAGGTTATGTCGCTGAAGCTTTCTTT